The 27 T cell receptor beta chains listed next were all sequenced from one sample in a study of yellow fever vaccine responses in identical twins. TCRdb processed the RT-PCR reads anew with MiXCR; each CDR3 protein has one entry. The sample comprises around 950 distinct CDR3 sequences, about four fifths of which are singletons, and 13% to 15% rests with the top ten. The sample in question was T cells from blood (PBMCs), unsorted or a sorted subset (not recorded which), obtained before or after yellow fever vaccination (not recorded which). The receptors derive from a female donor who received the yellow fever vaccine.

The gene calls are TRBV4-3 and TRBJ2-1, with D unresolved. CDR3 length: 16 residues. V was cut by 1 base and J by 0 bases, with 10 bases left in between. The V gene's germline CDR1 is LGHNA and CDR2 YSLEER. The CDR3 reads CASSQGASSSYNEQFF. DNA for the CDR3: TGCGCCAGCAGCCAAGGGGCCTCCAGCTCCTACAATGAGCAGTTCTTC.

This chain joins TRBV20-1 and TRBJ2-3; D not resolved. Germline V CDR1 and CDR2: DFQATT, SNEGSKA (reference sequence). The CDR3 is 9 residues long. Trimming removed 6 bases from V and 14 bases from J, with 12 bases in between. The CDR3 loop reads CSASKRGYF. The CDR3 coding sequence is TGCAGTGCCTCAAAGAGAGGGTATTTT.

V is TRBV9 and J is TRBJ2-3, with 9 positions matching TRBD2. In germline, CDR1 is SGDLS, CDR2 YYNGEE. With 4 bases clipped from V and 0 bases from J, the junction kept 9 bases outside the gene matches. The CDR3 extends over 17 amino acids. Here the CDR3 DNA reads TGTGCCAGCAGCCCGTCGGGGACTAGCTTTAGCACAGATACGCAGTATTTT. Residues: CASSPSGTSFSTDTQYF.

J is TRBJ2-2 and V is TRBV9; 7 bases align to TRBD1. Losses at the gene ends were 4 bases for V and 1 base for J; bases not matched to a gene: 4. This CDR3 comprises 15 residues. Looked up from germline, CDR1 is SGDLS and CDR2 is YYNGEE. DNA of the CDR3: TGTGCCAGCAGCCCCCGGACAGGGAACACCGGGGAGCTGTTTTTT. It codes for CASSPRTGNTGELFF.

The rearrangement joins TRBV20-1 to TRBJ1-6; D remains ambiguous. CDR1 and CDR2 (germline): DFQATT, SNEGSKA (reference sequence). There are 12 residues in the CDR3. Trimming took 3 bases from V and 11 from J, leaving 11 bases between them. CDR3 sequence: CSASEGTTPLHF. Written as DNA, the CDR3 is TGCAGTGCTAGCGAGGGTACTACACCCCTCCACTTT.

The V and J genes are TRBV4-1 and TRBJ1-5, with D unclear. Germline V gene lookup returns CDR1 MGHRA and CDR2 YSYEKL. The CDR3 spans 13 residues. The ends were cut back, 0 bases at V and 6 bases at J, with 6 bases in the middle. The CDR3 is CASSQDGSQPQHF. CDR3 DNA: TGCGCCAGCAGCCAAGATGGGAGTCAGCCCCAGCATTTT.

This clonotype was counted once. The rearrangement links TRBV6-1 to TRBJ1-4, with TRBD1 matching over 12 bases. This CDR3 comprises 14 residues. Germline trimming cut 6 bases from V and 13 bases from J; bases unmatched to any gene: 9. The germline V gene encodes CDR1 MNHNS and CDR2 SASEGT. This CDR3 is CASRPGQGAKRLFF. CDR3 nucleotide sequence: TGTGCCAGCAGACCGGGACAGGGGGCGAAGCGACTGTTTTTT.

The CDR3 sequence: CASSQNRGGQPQHF. CDR3 DNA: TGCGCCAGCAGCCAAAACCGGGGAGGTCAGCCCCAGCATTTT. V is TRBV4-1 and J is TRBJ1-5; D ambiguous. Trimming pared 2 bases from V and 6 bases from J, leaving 11 bases between. Germline-derived CDR1 and CDR2 are MGHRA and YSYEKL. The CDR3 spans 14 residues.

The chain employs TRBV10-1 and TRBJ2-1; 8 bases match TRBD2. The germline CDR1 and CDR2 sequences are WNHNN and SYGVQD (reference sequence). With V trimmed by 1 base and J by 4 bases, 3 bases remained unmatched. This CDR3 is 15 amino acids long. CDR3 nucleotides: TGCGCCAGCAGTGAGTGTTCTAGCGGGTACAATGAGCAGTTCTTC. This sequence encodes CASSECSSGYNEQFF.

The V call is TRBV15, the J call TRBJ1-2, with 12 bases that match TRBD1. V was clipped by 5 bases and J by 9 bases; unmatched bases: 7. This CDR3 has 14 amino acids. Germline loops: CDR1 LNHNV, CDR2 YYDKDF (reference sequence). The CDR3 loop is CATSGDRGRFSYTF. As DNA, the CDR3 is TGTGCCACCAGCGGGGACAGGGGGCGTTTTAGCTACACCTTC.

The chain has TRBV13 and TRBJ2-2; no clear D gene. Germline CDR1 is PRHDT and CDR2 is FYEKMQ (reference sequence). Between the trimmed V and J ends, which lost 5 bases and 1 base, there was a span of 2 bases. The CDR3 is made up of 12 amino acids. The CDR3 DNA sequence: TGTGCCAGCAGCCTGAACACCGGGGAGCTGTTTTTT. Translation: CASSLNTGELFF.

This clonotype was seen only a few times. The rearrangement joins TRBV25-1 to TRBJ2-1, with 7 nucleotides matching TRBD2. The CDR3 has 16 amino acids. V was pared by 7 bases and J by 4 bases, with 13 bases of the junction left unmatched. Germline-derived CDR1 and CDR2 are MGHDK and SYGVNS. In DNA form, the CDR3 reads TGTGCCAGCACCTTATCTGGTCCTAGCGGTTACAATGAGCAGTTCTTC. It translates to CASTLSGPSGYNEQFF.

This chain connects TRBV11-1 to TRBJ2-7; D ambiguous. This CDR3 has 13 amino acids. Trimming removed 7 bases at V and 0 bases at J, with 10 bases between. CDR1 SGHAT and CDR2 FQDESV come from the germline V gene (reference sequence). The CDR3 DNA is TGTGCCAGCAACACGGTGTCCTCCTACGAGCAGTACTTC. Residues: CASNTVSSYEQYF.

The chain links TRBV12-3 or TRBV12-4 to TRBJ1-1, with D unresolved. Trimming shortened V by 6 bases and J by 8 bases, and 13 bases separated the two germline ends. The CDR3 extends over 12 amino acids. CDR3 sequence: CASSPDAREAFF. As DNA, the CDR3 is TGTGCCAGCAGCCCGGACGCTCGGGAAGCTTTCTTT.

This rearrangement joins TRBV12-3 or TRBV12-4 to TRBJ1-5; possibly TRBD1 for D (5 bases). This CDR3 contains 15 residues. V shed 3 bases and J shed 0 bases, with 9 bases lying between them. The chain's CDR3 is CASSFGGYSNQPQHF. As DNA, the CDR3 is TGTGCCAGCAGTTTCGGGGGTTATAGCAATCAGCCCCAGCATTTT.

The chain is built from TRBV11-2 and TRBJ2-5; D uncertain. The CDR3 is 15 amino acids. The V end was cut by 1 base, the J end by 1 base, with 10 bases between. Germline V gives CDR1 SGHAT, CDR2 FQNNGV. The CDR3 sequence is CASSLVSRTQETQYF. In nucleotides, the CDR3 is TGTGCCAGCAGCTTAGTGTCCCGGACCCAAGAGACCCAGTACTTC.

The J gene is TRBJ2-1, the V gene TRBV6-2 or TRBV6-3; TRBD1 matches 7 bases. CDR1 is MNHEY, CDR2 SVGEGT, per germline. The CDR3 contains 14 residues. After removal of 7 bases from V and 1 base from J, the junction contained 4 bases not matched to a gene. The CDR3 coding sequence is TGTGCCAGCAACCTACAGGGGTCCTACAATGAGCAGTTCTTC. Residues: CASNLQGSYNEQFF.

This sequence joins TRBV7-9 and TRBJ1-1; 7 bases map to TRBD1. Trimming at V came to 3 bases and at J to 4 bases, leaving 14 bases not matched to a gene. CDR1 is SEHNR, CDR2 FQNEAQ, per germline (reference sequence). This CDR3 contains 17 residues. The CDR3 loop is CASSFLGGGGIGTEAFF. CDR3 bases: TGTGCCAGCAGCTTTCTCGGTGGAGGGGGCATCGGCACTGAAGCTTTCTTT.

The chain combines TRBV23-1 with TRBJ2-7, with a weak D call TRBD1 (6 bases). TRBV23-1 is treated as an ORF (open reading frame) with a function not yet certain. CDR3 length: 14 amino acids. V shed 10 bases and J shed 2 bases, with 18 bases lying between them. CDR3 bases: TGCGCCACCTCCCCACAACAGGGCCCCTACGAGCAGTACGTC. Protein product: CATSPQQGPYEQYV.

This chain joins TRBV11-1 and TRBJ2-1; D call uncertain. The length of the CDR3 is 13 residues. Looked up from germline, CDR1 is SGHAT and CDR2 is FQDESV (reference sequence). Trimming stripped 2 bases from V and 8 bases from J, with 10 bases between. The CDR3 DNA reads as TGTGCCAGCAGCTTATCCAAGGCCTATGAGCAGTTCTTC. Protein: CASSLSKAYEQFF.

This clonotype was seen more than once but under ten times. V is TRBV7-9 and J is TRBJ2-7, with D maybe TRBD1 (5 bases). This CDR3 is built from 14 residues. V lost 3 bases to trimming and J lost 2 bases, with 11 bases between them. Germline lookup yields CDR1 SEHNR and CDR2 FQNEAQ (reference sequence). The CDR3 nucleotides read TGTGCCAGCAGCTTCGTGGCAGGGACCTACGAGCAGTACTTC. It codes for CASSFVAGTYEQYF.

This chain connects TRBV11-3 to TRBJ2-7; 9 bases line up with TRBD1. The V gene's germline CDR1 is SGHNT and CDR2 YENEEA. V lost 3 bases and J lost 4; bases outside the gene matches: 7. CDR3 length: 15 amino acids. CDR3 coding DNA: TGTGCCAGCAGCTTCGTGACAGGGGGGACGTACGAGCAGTACTTC. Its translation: CASSFVTGGTYEQYF. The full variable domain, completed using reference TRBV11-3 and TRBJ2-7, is EAGVVQSPRYKIIEKKQPVAFWCNPISGHNTLYWYLQNLGQGPELLIRYENEEAVDDSQLPKDRFSAERLKGVDSTLKIQPAELGDSAVYLCASSFVTGGTYEQYFGPGTRLTVT.

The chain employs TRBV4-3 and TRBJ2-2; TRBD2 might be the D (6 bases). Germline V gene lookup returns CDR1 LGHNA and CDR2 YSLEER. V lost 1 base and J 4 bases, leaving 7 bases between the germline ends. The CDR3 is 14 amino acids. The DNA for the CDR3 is TGCGCCAGCAGCCAAGGGAGGGGCACCGGGGAGCTGTTTTTT. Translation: CASSQGRGTGELFF.

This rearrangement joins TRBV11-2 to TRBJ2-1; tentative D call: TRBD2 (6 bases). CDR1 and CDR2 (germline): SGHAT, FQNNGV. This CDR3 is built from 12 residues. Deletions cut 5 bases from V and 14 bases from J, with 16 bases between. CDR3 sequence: CASSGTGTSEFF. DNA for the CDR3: TGTGCCAGCAGCGGCACCGGGACTTCTGAGTTCTTC. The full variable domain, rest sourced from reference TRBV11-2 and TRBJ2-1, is EAGVAQSPRYKIIEKRQSVAFWCNPISGHATLYWYQQILGQGPKLLIQFQNNGVVDDSQLPKDRFSAERLKGVDSTLKIQPAKLEDSAVYLCASSGTGTSEFFGPGTRLTVL.

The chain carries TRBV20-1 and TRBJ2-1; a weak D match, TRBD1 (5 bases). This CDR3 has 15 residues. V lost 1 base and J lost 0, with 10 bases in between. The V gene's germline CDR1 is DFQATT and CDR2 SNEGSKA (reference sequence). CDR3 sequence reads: CSARVMGPSYNEQFF. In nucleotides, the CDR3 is TGCAGTGCTAGAGTCATGGGGCCCTCCTACAATGAGCAGTTCTTC.

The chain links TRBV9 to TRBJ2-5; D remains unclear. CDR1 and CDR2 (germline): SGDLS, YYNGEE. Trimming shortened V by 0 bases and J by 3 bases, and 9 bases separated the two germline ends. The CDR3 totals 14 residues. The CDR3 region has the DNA TGTGCCAGCAGCGTAGGTCGGAACAAAGAGACCCAGTACTTC. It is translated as CASSVGRNKETQYF.

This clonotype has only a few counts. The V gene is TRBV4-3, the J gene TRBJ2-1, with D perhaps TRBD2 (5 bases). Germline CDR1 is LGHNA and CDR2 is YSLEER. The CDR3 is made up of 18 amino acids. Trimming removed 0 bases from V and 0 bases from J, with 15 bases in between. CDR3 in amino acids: CASSQDIMEVSSYNEQFF. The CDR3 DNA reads TGCGCCAGCAGCCAAGACATAATGGAGGTGAGCTCCTACAATGAGCAGTTCTTC.